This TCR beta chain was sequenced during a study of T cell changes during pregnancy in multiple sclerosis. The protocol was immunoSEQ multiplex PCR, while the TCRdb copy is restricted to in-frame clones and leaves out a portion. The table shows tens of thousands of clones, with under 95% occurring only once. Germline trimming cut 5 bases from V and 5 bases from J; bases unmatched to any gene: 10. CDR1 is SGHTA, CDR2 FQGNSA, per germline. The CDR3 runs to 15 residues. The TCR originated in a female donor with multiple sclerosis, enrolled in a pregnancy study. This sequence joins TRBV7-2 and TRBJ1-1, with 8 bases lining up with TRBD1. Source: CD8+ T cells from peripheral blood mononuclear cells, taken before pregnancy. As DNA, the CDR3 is TGTGCCAGCAGCCATACCACAGGGGGTAGGACTGAAGCTTTCTTT. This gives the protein CASSHTTGGRTEAFF.